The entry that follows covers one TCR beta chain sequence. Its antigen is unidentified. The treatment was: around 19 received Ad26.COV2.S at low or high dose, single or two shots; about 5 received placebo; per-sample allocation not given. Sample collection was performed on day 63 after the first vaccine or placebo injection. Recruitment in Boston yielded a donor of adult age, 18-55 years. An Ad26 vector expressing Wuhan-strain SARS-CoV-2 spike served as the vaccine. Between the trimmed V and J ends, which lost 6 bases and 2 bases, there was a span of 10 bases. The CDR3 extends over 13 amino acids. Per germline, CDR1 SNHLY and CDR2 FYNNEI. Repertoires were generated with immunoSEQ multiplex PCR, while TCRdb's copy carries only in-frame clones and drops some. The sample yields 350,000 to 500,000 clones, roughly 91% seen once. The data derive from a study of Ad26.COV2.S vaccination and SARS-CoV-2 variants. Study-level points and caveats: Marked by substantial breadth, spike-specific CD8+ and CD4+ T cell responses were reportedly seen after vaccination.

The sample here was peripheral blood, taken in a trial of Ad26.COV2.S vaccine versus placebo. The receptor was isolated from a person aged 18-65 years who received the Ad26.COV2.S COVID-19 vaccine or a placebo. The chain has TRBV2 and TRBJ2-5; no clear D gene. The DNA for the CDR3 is TGTGCCAGCAGGATCGAGATACAAGAGACCCAGTACTTC. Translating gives CASRIEIQETQYF.